The 9 T cell receptor beta chains below come from one sample, sequenced in a study of blood T cell repertoires in COVID-19. Clones were read by immunoSEQ multiplex PCR, and TCRdb kept only the in-frame ones, dropping some. The table lists about 230,000 clones, approximately 87% of them singletons, with 2% to 3% in the top ten. Sequenced material: peripheral blood. Receptors originate from a woman aged 70-85 years with active or convalescent COVID-19.

This rearrangement joins TRBV24-1 to TRBJ1-5; D unclear. V lost 0 bases, J lost 3 bases, and 14 bases lay in between. The CDR3 length is 17 residues. Germline V gene sequence: CDR1 KGHDR, CDR2 SFDVKD. The CDR3 sequence: CATSDLARRNHNQPQHF. CDR3 sequence (DNA): TGTGCCACCAGTGATTTGGCTAGACGGAACCACAATCAGCCCCAGCATTTT.

The genes are TRBV3-1 (or the pseudogene TRBV3-2) and TRBJ1-2; TRBD1 aligns across 8 bases. The CDR3 runs 14 residues. CDR1 is LGHDT, CDR2 YNNKEL, per germline (reference sequence). Unmatched junction bases numbered 7, after V lost 3 bases and J lost 7 bases. The CDR3 coding sequence is TGTGCCAGCAGCCACTTCGGACAGGGTAGTGGCTACACCTTC. Protein: CASSHFGQGSGYTF.

This chain uses TRBV30 with TRBJ2-7, with a weak D call TRBD2 (5 bases). CDR3 length: 13 amino acids. The V gene lost 5 bases and the J gene lost 7 bases, with 18 bases spanning the gap. Germline V gene sequence: CDR1 GTSNPN, CDR2 SVGIG (reference sequence). This CDR3 reads CAWALDWIGEQYF. The CDR3 DNA follows: TGTGCCTGGGCCCTGGACTGGATAGGTGAGCAGTACTTC. Supplemented by reference TRBV30 and TRBJ2-7, the full variable domain reads SQTIHQWPATLVQPVGSPLSLECTVEGTSNPNLYWYRQAAGRGLQLLFYSVGIGQISSEVPQNLSASRPQDRQFILSSKKLLLSDSGFYLCAWALDWIGEQYFGPGTRLTVT.

The chain joins TRBV21-1 to TRBJ2-7; no check of the table's D call, TRBD2, against the DNA was made. TRBV21-1 is annotated as a pseudogene. The CDR3 is 19 residues long. CDR3 protein: CASSKGYGSGDPNSYEQYF. As DNA, the CDR3 is TGTGCCAGCAGCAAAGGTTATGGTAGCGGGGACCCAAACTCCTACGAGCAGTACTTC.

V gene TRBV3-1 (or the pseudogene TRBV3-2) combines with J gene TRBJ2-5; tentatively, D is TRBD1 (6 bases). V was clipped by 1 base and J by 14 bases, with 23 bases between them. The length of the CDR3 is 15 residues. Germline CDR1 is LGHDT and CDR2 is YNNKEL (reference sequence). CDR3 residues: CASSQVAGEPRTVYF. The DNA for the CDR3 is TGTGCCAGCAGCCAAGTGGCAGGGGAACCGAGAACCGTATACTTC.

This chain joins TRBV2 and TRBJ2-1; D is unresolved. The V gene lost 4 bases and the J gene lost 8 bases, with 15 bases spanning the gap. This CDR3 has 14 amino acids. CDR1 is SNHLY and CDR2 is FYNNEI in the germline V gene. The CDR3 loop is CASSAFTIGDEQFF. CDR3 sequence (DNA): TGTGCCAGCAGTGCTTTTACTATCGGCGATGAGCAGTTCTTC.

The chain links TRBV6-5 to TRBJ2-5; no clear D gene. The CDR3 runs to 12 residues. V lost 4 bases and J 4 bases, leaving 7 bases between the germline ends. Germline CDR1 MNHEY, CDR2 SVGAGI. The CDR3 nucleotides are TGTGCCAGCAGTTCGTATAGAGAGACCCAGTACTTC. Translated, it gives CASSSYRETQYF.

The genes are TRBV4-1 and TRBJ2-3; 11 positions agree with TRBD2. The CDR3 sequence is 19 residues long. CDR1 and CDR2 (germline): MGHRA, YSYEKL. With 0 bases clipped from V and 1 base from J, the junction kept 9 bases outside the gene matches. The CDR3, as DNA: TGCGCCAGCAGCCAAGACGGCGTAGCGGGGGGGCCCGGCACAGATACGCAGTATTTT. Translating it yields CASSQDGVAGGPGTDTQYF.

This rearrangement joins TRBV7-8 to TRBJ2-3, with 9 bases identical to TRBD2. V lost 5 bases, J lost 2 bases, and 8 bases stayed unmatched. CDR1 SGHVS and CDR2 FQNEAQ come from the germline V gene. The CDR3 is made up of 16 amino acids. The CDR3 DNA sequence: TGTGCCAGCAGCCCCGGGACTAGCAGGACCACAGATACGCAGTATTTT. Its translation is CASSPGTSRTTDTQYF.